These 9 T cell receptor beta chains came from one sample sequenced in a study of cytomegalovirus exposure and HLA in healthy donors (dated by TCRdb to about 2017). The library was prepared using the immunoSEQ multiplex PCR assay. A mixture of 60 forward primers for TCR Vbeta segments and 13 reverse primers for TCR Jbeta segments was used in the multiplex PCR. This immuneACCESS table, as held by TCRdb, lists in-frame sequences with V and J called but not all clones. Of the missing ones, under half trace to an unresolved V gene in checked studies; the others have no known cause. For this sample the table gives about 130,000 clones, of which about four fifths were detected only once. Of the sample, approximately 4% is held by the ten largest clones. The specimen sequenced was PBMCs. The source of these receptors is a middle-aged woman in good health and CMV-seronegative.

The V gene is TRBV7-2, the J gene TRBJ2-3; 7 bases line up with TRBD1. Trimming took 5 bases from V and 2 from J; bases not matched to a gene: 4. Germline CDR1 is SGHTA and CDR2 is FQGNSA. CDR3 length: 14 amino acids. The CDR3 DNA reads as TGTGCCAGCAGCCCTGGACAGGTCACAGATACGCAGTATTTT. Its protein product is CASSPGQVTDTQYF.

The table lists this clone with a count of one. This chain uses TRBV28 with TRBJ1-1; TRBD1 is a possible D gene (6 bases). CDR1 is MDHEN and CDR2 is SYDVKM in the germline V gene. Trimming pared 5 bases from V and 6 bases from J, leaving 10 bases between. This CDR3 spans 12 amino acids. The CDR3 reads CASSLGHPEAFF. DNA for the CDR3: TGTGCCAGCAGTCTGGGACACCCTGAAGCTTTCTTT.

This clone has just a few counts. The chain joins TRBV5-1 to TRBJ2-2; D call uncertain. The V gene's germline CDR1 is SGHRS and CDR2 YFSETQ. The germline V and J ends were trimmed by 5 bases and 2 bases, with 13 bases remaining between them. The CDR3 is 15 residues long. The CDR3 protein is CASSPVQVNTGELFF. The DNA of the CDR3 is TGCGCCAGCAGTCCCGTTCAGGTTAACACCGGGGAGCTGTTTTTT.

This rearrangement joins TRBV6-1 to TRBJ2-7, with D perhaps TRBD2 (5 bases). CDR1 is MNHNS and CDR2 is SASEGT in the germline V gene. V was cut by 4 bases and J by 4 bases, with 8 bases left in between. CDR3 size: 12 residues. Here the CDR3 reads CASSGRKYEQYF. CDR3 in DNA: TGTGCCAGCAGTGGGAGGAAGTACGAGCAGTACTTC.

The rearrangement links TRBV7-9 to TRBJ2-1; 16 bases are shared with TRBD2. Unmatched junction bases numbered 3, after V lost 5 bases and J lost 2 bases. This CDR3 has 17 residues. The germline gives CDR1 SEHNR, CDR2 FQNEAQ (reference sequence). In DNA form, the CDR3 reads TGTGCCAGCAGCCCGGGACTAGCGGGGGGGGCCTACAATGAGCAGTTCTTC. This translates into CASSPGLAGGAYNEQFF.

The rearrangement links TRBV7-8 to TRBJ2-1; TRBD2 matches 11 bases. The V segment lost 7 bases and the J segment 4 bases; nucleotides outside the gene matches: 6. There are 15 residues in the CDR3. Germline V gene lookup returns CDR1 SGHVS and CDR2 FQNEAQ. DNA for the CDR3: TGTGCCAGCATCCCCGGGACTAGCGGATACAATGAGCAGTTCTTC. Residues: CASIPGTSGYNEQFF.

V usage is TRBV28 and J usage is TRBJ1-2, with 7 nucleotides matching TRBD1. In germline, CDR1 is MDHEN, CDR2 SYDVKM. V trimming: 6 bases; J trimming: 3 bases; junction bases outside the gene matches: 10. The CDR3 covers 15 residues. In nucleotides, the CDR3 is TGTGCCAGCAGCTGGGCAGGGGGGTACGACTATGGCTACACCTTC. Translation: CASSWAGGYDYGYTF.

This clone was detected only a few times. The chain links TRBV27 to TRBJ1-2; 7 bases agree with TRBD1. The length of the CDR3 is 15 residues. CDR1 and CDR2 (germline): MNHEY, SMNVEV (reference sequence). V dropped 5 bases and J dropped 0; count of bases not matched to a gene: 6. The CDR3: CASSLYRGSNYGYTF. CDR3 nucleotide sequence: TGTGCCAGCAGTCTGTACAGGGGATCTAACTATGGCTACACCTTC.

The chain uses TRBV7-2 and TRBJ2-7, with a tentative D call TRBD1 (6 bases). CDR3 length: 16 residues. In germline, CDR1 is SGHTA, CDR2 FQGNSA. Trimming took off 0 bases at V and 2 bases at J, with 14 bases between the two ends. As DNA, the CDR3 is TGTGCCAGCAGCTTAGCGCATACAGGGATTGCCTACGAGCAGTACTTC. It yields the protein CASSLAHTGIAYEQYF.